The rows below give T cell receptor beta chains drawn from one sample of a study of blood T cell repertoires in COVID-19. Sequencing used immunoSEQ multiplex PCR; TCRdb keeps in-frame clones, though not all of them. The repertoire holds approximately 390,000 clones, with around 90% as singletons. The sequencing input was PBMCs or T cells enriched from blood (not recorded which). These receptors were obtained from a woman in her forties with acute COVID-19. The CDR3 runs from the conserved cysteine through the conserved F or W. Each record gives: J gene, D gene, V gene, clone size, CDR3 protein, CDR3 DNA. A D gene is named only where the DNA matches it firmly. Rows give clone size only sometimes, using once, few, many, or a class for an expanded clone.

>TRBJ2-7|TRBD1|TRBV3-1/TRBV3-2|NA
CASSQALTGTSYEQYF
TGTGCCAGCAGCCAAGCATTGACAGGGACCTCCTACGAGCAGTACTTC
>TRBJ1-2|TRBD1|TRBV19|NA
CASSRRTGAAAGYTF
TGTGCCAGTAGTAGAAGAACAGGGGCTGCGGCTGGCTACACCTTC
>TRBJ1-2|NA|TRBV6-5|NA
CASSKQSNYGYTF
TGTGCCAGCAGTAAACAGTCTAACTATGGCTACACCTTC
>TRBJ2-3|NA|TRBV18|NA
CASSLVAGDTQYF
TGTGCCAGCTCCCTTGTAGCCGGAGATACGCAGTATTTT
>TRBJ2-5|TRBD2|TRBV5-1|NA
CASSFASGISQETQYF
TGCGCCAGCAGCTTCGCTAGCGGCATTTCCCAAGAGACCCAGTACTTC
>TRBJ2-1|NA|TRBV5-1|NA
CASSSGTEQFF
TGCGCCAGCAGCAGTGGGACAGAGCAGTTCTTC
>TRBJ2-1|TRBD1|TRBV5-1|once
CASSTGQGAGNEQFF
TGCGCCAGCAGCACCGGACAGGGGGCCGGCAATGAGCAGTTCTTC
>TRBJ2-7|TRBD2|TRBV30|NA
CAWSVFAGGTYEQYF
TGTGCCTGGAGTGTCTTCGCGGGGGGGACCTACGAGCAGTACTTC
>TRBJ1-3|NA|TRBV5-1|few
CASSLWGDASGNTIYF
TGCGCCAGCAGCTTGTGGGGAGACGCCTCTGGAAACACCATATATTTT
>TRBJ2-2|NA|TRBV27|once
CASSLKLTGELFF
TGTGCCAGCAGTTTAAAACTAACCGGGGAGCTGTTTTTT
>TRBJ1-3|NA|TRBV10-3|NA
CAISEAAGKNTIYF
TGTGCCATCAGTGAGGCGGCAGGGAAAAACACCATATATTTT
>TRBJ1-3|NA|TRBV9|NA
CASSASPQVGNTIYF
TGTGCCAGCAGCGCGAGTCCCCAGGTGGGAAACACCATATATTTT
>TRBJ2-1|NA|TRBV6-5|NA
CATVISVGGNEQFF
TGTGCCACCGTAATTAGCGTCGGGGGAAATGAGCAGTTCTTC
>TRBJ2-7|NA|TRBV6-5|once
CASKAGGDWEQYF
TGTGCCAGCAAGGCGGGTGGGGATTGGGAGCAGTACTTC
>TRBJ2-5|TRBD2|TRBV2|NA
CASGLAGGLLETQYF
TGTGCCAGCGGACTAGCGGGGGGGCTTTTGGAGACCCAGTACTTC
>TRBJ1-6|NA|TRBV5-1|NA
CASSLDRDHLGNSPLHF
TGCGCCAGCAGTTTGGACAGAGACCATTTGGGTAATTCACCCCTCCACTTT
>TRBJ2-3|NA|TRBV20-1|NA
CSAILSYTQYF
TGCAGTGCTATACTGAGCTATACGCAGTATTTT
>TRBJ2-7|NA|TRBV18|NA
CASSNYSYYEQYF
TGTGCCAGCTCAAATTACAGCTACTACGAGCAGTACTTC
>TRBJ2-7|TRBD1|TRBV5-6|NA
CASSLFGTGGYEQYF
TGTGCCAGCAGCTTGTTCGGAACAGGGGGCTACGAGCAGTACTTC
>TRBJ1-1|NA|TRBV3-1/TRBV3-2|NA
CASSQDRGMGGAFF
TGTGCCAGCAGCCAAGATCGGGGAATGGGGGGGGCTTTCTTT